This T cell receptor beta chain appears in the sequencing data of a study of blood T cell repertoires in COVID-19. Germline-derived CDR1 and CDR2 are SEHNR and FQNEAQ (reference sequence). CDR3 length: 15 residues. Trimming removed 1 base from V and 0 bases from J, with 7 bases in between. Those who participated ranged in age from about 18 to 89 years and resided in some 24 US areas. Participant reports of clinical history set cohort assignment. Libraries were prepared by immunoSEQ multiplex PCR; TCRdb keeps only in-frame clonotypes and omits some of them. The sample contains over 200,000 clones, about 90% of which appear only once. With respect to this clone: The same CDR3 can be traced to other DNA sequences in this sample.

The source material was PBMCs or T cells enriched from blood (not recorded which). J is TRBJ1-3 and V is TRBV7-9; D possibly corresponds to TRBD1 (6 bases). This receptor was taken from a human donor in a cohort exposed to, infected with or recovered from COVID-19 (not recorded which). The donor label of this sample is uncertain. The CDR3: CASSLGTASGNTIYF. The DNA for the CDR3 is TGTGCCAGCAGCTTAGGGACAGCCTCTGGAAACACCATATATTTT.